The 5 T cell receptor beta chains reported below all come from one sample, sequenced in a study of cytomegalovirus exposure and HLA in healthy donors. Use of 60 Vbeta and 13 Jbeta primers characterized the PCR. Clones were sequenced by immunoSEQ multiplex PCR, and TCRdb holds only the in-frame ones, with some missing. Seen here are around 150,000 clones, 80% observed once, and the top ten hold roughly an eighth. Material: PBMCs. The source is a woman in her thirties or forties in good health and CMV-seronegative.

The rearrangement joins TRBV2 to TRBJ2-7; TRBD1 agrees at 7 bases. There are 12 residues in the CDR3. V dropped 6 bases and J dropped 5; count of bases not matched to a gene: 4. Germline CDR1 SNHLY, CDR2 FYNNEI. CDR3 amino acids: CASSTGAHEQYF. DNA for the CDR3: TGTGCCAGCAGCACAGGGGCCCACGAGCAGTACTTC.

The CDR3 nucleotides are TGTGCCAGCAGCCATGAAGGGGAGGTCGGGGAGCTGTTTTTT. It translates to CASSHEGEVGELFF. The chain carries TRBV6-5 and TRBJ2-2, with TRBD2 as a possible D gene (6 bases). The CDR3 sequence is 14 residues long. V was shortened by 6 bases and J by 7 bases, with 15 bases between the two germline ends. The germline gives CDR1 MNHEY, CDR2 SVGAGI.

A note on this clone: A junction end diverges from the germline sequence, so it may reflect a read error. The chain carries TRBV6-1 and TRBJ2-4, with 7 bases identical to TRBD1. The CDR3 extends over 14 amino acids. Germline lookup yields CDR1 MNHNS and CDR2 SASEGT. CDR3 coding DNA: TGTGCCAGCGGGACCGGGACAGACCTAAACAGTCAGTACTTC. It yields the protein CASGTGTDLNSQYF.

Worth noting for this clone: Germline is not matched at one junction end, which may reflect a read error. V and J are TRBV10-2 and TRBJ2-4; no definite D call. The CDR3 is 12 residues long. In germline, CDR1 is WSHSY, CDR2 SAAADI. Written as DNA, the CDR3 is TGCGCCAGCAAACCGGTAGGAAACAGTCAGTACTTC. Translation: CASKPVGNSQYF.

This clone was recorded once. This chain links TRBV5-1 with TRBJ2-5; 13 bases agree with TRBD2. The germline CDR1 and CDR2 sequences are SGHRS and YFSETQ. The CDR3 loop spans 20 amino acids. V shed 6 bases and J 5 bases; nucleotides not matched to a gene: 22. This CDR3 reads CASNDYMAPGTSGTGETQYF. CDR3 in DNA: TGCGCCAGCAACGACTACATGGCGCCCGGGACTAGCGGGACAGGGGAGACCCAGTACTTC.